The entry below gives a single TCR beta chain sequence along with its context. Its antigen remains unidentified. TCRdb used MiXCR to reprocess the 5' RACE reads, holding one entry per CDR3 protein. In the table there are 450,000 or so distinct CDR3 sequences, approximately 15% of which are singletons. These data are taken from a study of identical twins. General study findings and limits: The models gave estimates that fell short of the out-of-frame TCR alpha sharing seen in monozygotic twins. Cord blood beta clonotypes that were abundant carried fewer insertions, and memory repertoires showed no such trend. With beta out-of-frame sequences, excess sharing by twins was weaker.

The CDR3 runs to 15 residues. The V end was cut by 0 bases, the J end by 6 bases, with 15 bases between. The germline gives CDR1 DFQATT, CDR2 SNEGSKA (reference sequence). Another study also made use of these data, one on yellow fever vaccine responses in identical twins.

The chain joins TRBV20-1 to TRBJ1-5; possible D gene TRBD1, 5 bases. The sequence was collected from a woman aged 18-30 years in good health. Sequenced sample: CD4+ T cells sorted from blood. CDR3 nucleotides: TGCAGTGCTAGAGATAGTTGGGGGAAGGGTCAGCCCCAGCATTTT. Translating it yields CSARDSWGKGQPQHF.